These 29 T cell receptor beta chains came from one sample sequenced in a study of blood T cells in healthy people across ages. Combining a sample-barcoded 5' primer with a J-beta primer mix, a second PCR ran for roughly 7 to 12 cycles. One entry per CDR3 protein results from TCRdb running MiXCR on the 5' RACE reads. The data show 500,000 to 700,000 distinct CDR3 sequences, less than 35% seen once. The sample taken for sequencing was blood. These receptor sequences come from a woman at least 80 years old in good health.

This clonotype was counted many times. This chain connects TRBV10-3 to TRBJ2-7, with 9 positions matching TRBD1. V gave up 7 bases and J gave up 7 bases; unmatched junction bases: 11. The CDR3 totals 14 residues. The germline V gene encodes CDR1 ENHRY and CDR2 SYGVKD. The CDR3 DNA follows: TGTGCCATCACCAGGGACAGGGATAAAGGGGAGCAGTACTTC. It translates to CAITRDRDKGEQYF.

This clonotype was detected a few times. V is TRBV3-1 and J is TRBJ1-1, with D perhaps TRBD1 (6 bases). V was cut by 0 bases and J by 3 bases, with 11 bases left in between. Germline V lookup: CDR1 LGHDT, CDR2 YNNKEL (reference sequence). This CDR3 comprises 15 residues. The CDR3 region has the DNA TGTGCCAGCAGCCAAGATTATAACAGGGACACTGAAGCTTTCTTT. Amino acids: CASSQDYNRDTEAFF.

This clonotype was recorded many times. J is TRBJ2-7 and V is TRBV5-4; D tentatively fits TRBD1 or TRBD2 (5 bases each). The germline V and J ends were trimmed by 2 bases and 2 bases, with 11 bases remaining between them. The CDR3 contains 14 residues. CDR1 and CDR2 (germline): SGHNT, YYREEE (reference sequence). The CDR3 loop is CASSLERGPYEQYF. The DNA of the CDR3 is TGTGCCAGCAGCTTAGAACGGGGCCCCTACGAGCAGTACTTC.

Many counts were recorded for this clonotype. At one boundary the junction diverges from the germline segment, which might be a read error. J is TRBJ2-1 and V is TRBV6-5; D is perhaps TRBD2 (6 bases). The CDR3 is made up of 18 amino acids. Looked up from germline, CDR1 is MNHEY and CDR2 is SVGAGI. The CDR3 DNA reads TGTGCCAGCAGTAACTCAAAGGGGCTAGCGAACTTCTACAATGAGCAGTTCTTC. It translates to CASSNSKGLANFYNEQFF.

Turning to this clonotype: This may be a read error: a much more frequent sequence differs by one nucleotide. The gene calls are TRBV5-6 and TRBJ1-2; 11 bases align to TRBD1. The CDR3 spans 15 residues. In germline, CDR1 is SGHDT, CDR2 YYEEEE. For the CDR3, the DNA is TGTGCCAGCAGCCTACGGACAGGGGGCTTCGCGGGCTACGCCTTC. The encoded protein is CASSLRTGGFAGYAF.

This clonotype occurred a few times. In DNA form, the CDR3 reads TGTGCCTGGAGTGCGAGTTCAGGGCCCCTCCACTTT. It encodes CAWSASSGPLHF. The genes are TRBV30 and TRBJ1-6, with D perhaps TRBD1 (5 bases). Trimming removed 1 base at V and 13 bases at J, with 11 bases between. Germline CDR1 GTSNPN, CDR2 SVGIG (reference sequence). The CDR3 length is 12 residues.

As to this clonotype: An end of the junction differs from the germline gene, which may be a read error. The J gene is TRBJ2-7, the V gene TRBV28; D is unclear. Germline CDR1 is MDHEN and CDR2 is SYDVKM. The CDR3 loop spans 12 amino acids. The CDR3: CVSSLKAYEQYF. DNA of the CDR3: TGTGTCAGCAGTTTAAAAGCGTATGAGCAGTACTTC.

The chain recombines TRBV6-1 with TRBJ1-1; TRBD1 aligns across 9 bases. This CDR3 comprises 17 residues. Trimming at V came to 2 bases and at J to 7 bases, leaving 14 bases not matched to a gene. Germline V lookup: CDR1 MNHNS, CDR2 SASEGT. The CDR3 region has the DNA TGTGCCAGCAGTGAAAACAGGGGGCAGGGTGGCTCGGGTGAAGCTTTCTTT. This sequence encodes CASSENRGQGGSGEAFF.

This clonotype was counted between two and nine times. A read error is possible here, since a much larger clone lies one base away. The chain employs TRBV7-3 and TRBJ2-7; D ambiguous. The CDR3 loop spans 13 amino acids. From germline, CDR1 is SGHTA and CDR2 FQGTGA. V was pared by 6 bases and J by 10 bases, with 19 bases between. CDR3 nucleotides: TGTGCCAGCAGTAGGCAGGAACAAGAGGCCCAGTACTTC. This gives the protein CASSRQEQEAQYF.

In the case of this clonotype: A much larger clone sits a single nucleotide away, making a read error possible. This chain joins TRBV5-1 and TRBJ1-5; TRBD1 matches 8 bases. The DNA end is more similar to TRBJ2-3, so the J call may be wrong. The CDR3 has 15 amino acids. CDR1 is SGHRS, CDR2 YFSETQ, per germline. The CDR3 reads CASSLGTGHNQPQYF. The CDR3 DNA follows: TGCGCCAGCAGCTTGGGGACAGGGCACAATCAGCCCCAGTATTTT.

The chain links TRBV12-3 or TRBV12-4 to TRBJ2-3; no clear D. Trimming removed 4 bases at V and 2 bases at J, with 16 bases between. CDR3 length: 16 amino acids. The CDR3 loop reads CASSSKGGYPTDTQYF. The DNA of the CDR3 is TGTGCCAGCAGTTCCAAAGGCGGTTATCCCACAGATACGCAGTATTTT.

This chain joins TRBV3-1 and TRBJ2-1; tentative D call: TRBD2 (7 bases). Trimming took off 0 bases at V and 1 base at J, with 13 bases between the two ends. The length of the CDR3 is 17 residues. Germline V gene data show CDR1 as LGHDT and CDR2 as YNNKEL (reference sequence). The CDR3 region is CASSQDTGGRSYNEQFF. The CDR3, as DNA: TGTGCCAGCAGCCAAGATACGGGGGGCAGATCCTACAATGAGCAGTTCTTC.

This clonotype was observed many times. The rearrangement uses TRBV20-1 and TRBJ2-5; TRBD2 matches at 8 bases. The trim removed 3 bases at V and 5 bases at J, leaving 11 bases unmatched. Germline V gene sequence: CDR1 DFQATT, CDR2 SNEGSKA (reference sequence). The CDR3 is 15 amino acids. The CDR3 nucleotides are TGCAGTGCTAGCTTTCGGGGGGGGCGAAGGGAGACCCAGTACTTC. This gives the protein CSASFRGGRRETQYF.

This clonotype appeared many times. This sequence joins TRBV6-1 and TRBJ2-1, with D maybe TRBD1 (5 bases). From germline, CDR1 is MNHNS and CDR2 SASEGT. Trimming left V 1 base short and J 7 bases short, with 8 bases between. The CDR3 has 13 residues. The CDR3 loop reads CASSEGQWNEQFF. In DNA form, the CDR3 reads TGTGCCAGCAGTGAAGGACAGTGGAATGAGCAGTTCTTC.

Concerning this clonotype: With a much larger clone just one base away, this may be a read error. CDR3 nucleotides: TGTGCCACCAGCAGAGAGGGATTCAATGAGCAGTACTTC. Translating gives CATSREGFNEQYF. This sequence joins TRBV15 and TRBJ2-7; D gene unclear. This CDR3 comprises 13 residues. Trimming shortened V by 0 bases and J by 7 bases, and 10 bases separated the two germline ends. CDR1 and CDR2 from the germline V gene are LNHNV and YYDKDF (reference sequence). Based on the CDR3 plus reference TRBV15 and TRBJ2-7, the full variable domain is DAMVIQNPRYQVTQFGKPVTLSCSQTLNHNVMYWYQQKSSQAPKLLFHYYDKDFNNEADTPDNFQSRRPNTSFCFLDIRSPGLGDTAMYLCATSREGFNEQYFGPGTRLTVT.

This clonotype was seen many times. This chain connects TRBV29-1 to TRBJ1-1, with unresolved D. V lost 4 bases and J lost 0, with 9 bases in between. Germline CDR1 SQVTM, CDR2 ANQGSEA. The CDR3 spans 13 residues. The CDR3 bases are TGCAGCGTTGCCTTCGGACTGAACACTGAAGCTTTCTTT. It yields the protein CSVAFGLNTEAFF.

As regards this clonotype: An end of the junction differs from the germline gene, which may be a read error. The V call is TRBV19, the J call TRBJ1-1; a possible D gene is TRBD1 (5 bases). CDR1 is LNHDA, CDR2 SQIVND, per germline (reference sequence). There are 12 residues in the CDR3. The CDR3 loop is CAGSIDRRGAFF. In nucleotides, the CDR3 is TGTGCCGGTAGTATAGATCGCCGGGGGGCTTTCTTT. The variable domain in full, with the rest retrieved from reference TRBV19 and TRBJ1-1, is DGGITQSPKYLFRKEGQNVTLSCEQNLNHDAMYWYRQDPGQGLRLIYYSQIVNDFQKGDIAEGYSVSREKKESFPLTVTSAQKNPTAFYLCAGSIDRRGAFFGQGTRLTVV.

This clonotype was counted ten times or more. This chain connects TRBV29-1 to TRBJ1-2; D is possibly TRBD1 (5 bases). The V end lost 4 bases, the J end lost 4 bases, and 10 bases lay between the germline ends. The CDR3 runs 12 residues. From germline, CDR1 is SQVTM and CDR2 ANQGSEA. The CDR3: CSVGDSFYGYTF. The DNA for the CDR3 is TGCAGCGTTGGAGACAGCTTCTATGGCTACACCTTC.

This clonotype was seen only a few times. This chain connects TRBV20-1 to TRBJ2-5, with D possibly TRBD1 on 5 matching bases. The CDR3 loop spans 14 amino acids. Germline CDR1 DFQATT, CDR2 SNEGSKA (reference sequence). Trimming shortened V by 1 base and J by 11 bases, and 20 bases separated the two germline ends. CDR3 sequence reads: CSARVPGIHNEQYF. CDR3 nucleotide sequence: TGCAGTGCTAGAGTCCCAGGGATCCACAATGAGCAGTACTTC.

This clonotype came up many times. The chain links TRBV11-3 to TRBJ2-5; D is undetermined. V was pared by 7 bases and J by 5 bases, with 2 bases between. CDR3 length: 9 residues. The germline V gene encodes CDR1 SGHNT and CDR2 YENEEA. CDR3: CASTETQYF. CDR3 bases: TGTGCCAGCACTGAGACCCAGTACTTC. Full variable domain (missing parts from reference TRBV11-3 and TRBJ2-5): EAGVVQSPRYKIIEKKQPVAFWCNPISGHNTLYWYLQNLGQGPELLIRYENEEAVDDSQLPKDRFSAERLKGVDSTLKIQPAELGDSAVYLCASTETQYFGPGTRLLVL.

In this sample, this clonotype turned up many times. The gene calls are TRBV7-9 and TRBJ2-7; D not resolved. The CDR3 consists of 12 residues. Trimming took off 5 bases at V and 3 bases at J, with 8 bases between the two ends. The germline gives CDR1 SEHNR, CDR2 FQNEAQ (reference sequence). The CDR3 DNA sequence: TGTGCCAGCAGCGTGAATAACTACGAGCAGTACTTC. Encoded protein: CASSVNNYEQYF. The full variable domain, with the rest looked up from reference TRBV7-9 and TRBJ2-7, is DTGVSQNPRHKITKRGQNVTFRCDPISEHNRLYWYRQTLGQGPEFLTYFQNEAQLEKSRLLSDRFSAERPKGSFSTLEIQRTEQGDSAMYLCASSVNNYEQYFGPGTRLTVT.

This clonotype has a handful of counts. This chain joins TRBV30 and TRBJ2-4; the match to TRBD2 covers 10 bases. CDR1 and CDR2 from the germline V gene are GTSNPN and SVGIG (reference sequence). V gave up 3 bases and J gave up 0 bases; unmatched junction bases: 8. The CDR3 is 17 residues long. The CDR3 sequence is CAWSYRTSGSAKNIQYF. The DNA of the CDR3 is TGTGCCTGGAGCTATAGGACTAGCGGATCAGCCAAAAACATTCAGTACTTC.

In the case of this clonotype: Germline is not matched at one junction end, which may reflect a read error. This sequence joins TRBV5-1 and TRBJ1-4, with no clear D. The CDR3 contains 15 residues. Per germline, CDR1 SGHRS and CDR2 YFSETQ. The CDR3 coding sequence is TGCGCCAGCAGCTGGCGGGGTGCAACTACTGAAAAACTGTTTTTT. This encodes CASSWRGATTEKLFF.

J is TRBJ2-2 and V is TRBV6-1; 10 nucleotides align to TRBD1. V was clipped by 10 bases and J by 6 bases; unmatched bases: 11. Per germline, CDR1 MNHNS and CDR2 SASEGT. This CDR3 contains 15 residues. This CDR3 reads CATDVGQGESGELFF. As DNA, the CDR3 is TGTGCCACCGACGTTGGACAGGGGGAATCCGGGGAGCTGTTTTTT.

A few counts support this clonotype. The chain employs TRBV30 and TRBJ1-1; possible D gene TRBD1, 5 bases. This CDR3 contains 13 residues. Trimming shortened V by 4 bases and J by 1 base, and 10 bases separated the two germline ends. CDR1 GTSNPN and CDR2 SVGIG come from the germline V gene (reference sequence). The CDR3 nucleotides are TGTGCCTGGATGGAGGGGTGGAACACTGAAGCTTTCTTT. Amino acids: CAWMEGWNTEAFF. Based on the CDR3 plus reference TRBV30 and TRBJ1-1, the full variable domain is SQTIHQWPATLVQPVGSPLSLECTVEGTSNPNLYWYRQAAGRGLQLLFYSVGIGQISSEVPQNLSASRPQDRQFILSSKKLLLSDSGFYLCAWMEGWNTEAFFGQGTRLTVV.

This clonotype has a count of ten or more. This chain joins TRBV20-1 and TRBJ2-1, with 8 bases fitting TRBD2. The CDR3 covers 16 residues. Germline V CDR1 and CDR2: DFQATT, SNEGSKA (reference sequence). With V trimmed by 0 bases and J by 2 bases, 6 bases remained unmatched. CDR3 in amino acids: CSARDPAGVPYNEQFF. The CDR3 DNA is TGCAGTGCTAGAGATCCAGCGGGGGTACCCTACAATGAGCAGTTCTTC.

This clonotype was seen ten or more times. A much larger clone lies one base from this, so it may be a read error. The chain recombines TRBV7-2 with TRBJ2-4; D unclear. The V gene's germline CDR1 is SGHTA and CDR2 FQGNSA. This CDR3 has 13 residues. V shed 1 base and J shed 7 bases, with 8 bases lying between them. The CDR3, as DNA: TGTGCCAGCAGCTTAGTCGTGTGGAACATTCAGTACTTC. Encoded protein: CASSLVVWNIQYF.

The chain links TRBV20-1 to TRBJ1-2; 9 positions agree with TRBD1. The CDR3 extends over 14 amino acids. Germline V gives CDR1 DFQATT, CDR2 SNEGSKA (reference sequence). V shed 0 bases and J 7 bases; nucleotides not matched to a gene: 6. The CDR3 spells CSARDLDRGRGYTF. In DNA, the CDR3 is TGCAGTGCTAGAGATTTGGACAGGGGTCGTGGCTACACCTTC.

This clonotype was observed at least ten times. The chain employs TRBV7-2 and TRBJ2-5, with TRBD2 identical over 9 bases. This CDR3 is 14 amino acids long. V shed 1 base, J shed 6 bases, and the junction held 3 bases outside the gene matches. The germline V gene has CDR1 SGHTA and CDR2 FQGNSA. CDR3 region: CASSLDLAGKTQYF. CDR3 in DNA: TGTGCCAGCAGCTTAGACCTAGCGGGGAAGACCCAGTACTTC.